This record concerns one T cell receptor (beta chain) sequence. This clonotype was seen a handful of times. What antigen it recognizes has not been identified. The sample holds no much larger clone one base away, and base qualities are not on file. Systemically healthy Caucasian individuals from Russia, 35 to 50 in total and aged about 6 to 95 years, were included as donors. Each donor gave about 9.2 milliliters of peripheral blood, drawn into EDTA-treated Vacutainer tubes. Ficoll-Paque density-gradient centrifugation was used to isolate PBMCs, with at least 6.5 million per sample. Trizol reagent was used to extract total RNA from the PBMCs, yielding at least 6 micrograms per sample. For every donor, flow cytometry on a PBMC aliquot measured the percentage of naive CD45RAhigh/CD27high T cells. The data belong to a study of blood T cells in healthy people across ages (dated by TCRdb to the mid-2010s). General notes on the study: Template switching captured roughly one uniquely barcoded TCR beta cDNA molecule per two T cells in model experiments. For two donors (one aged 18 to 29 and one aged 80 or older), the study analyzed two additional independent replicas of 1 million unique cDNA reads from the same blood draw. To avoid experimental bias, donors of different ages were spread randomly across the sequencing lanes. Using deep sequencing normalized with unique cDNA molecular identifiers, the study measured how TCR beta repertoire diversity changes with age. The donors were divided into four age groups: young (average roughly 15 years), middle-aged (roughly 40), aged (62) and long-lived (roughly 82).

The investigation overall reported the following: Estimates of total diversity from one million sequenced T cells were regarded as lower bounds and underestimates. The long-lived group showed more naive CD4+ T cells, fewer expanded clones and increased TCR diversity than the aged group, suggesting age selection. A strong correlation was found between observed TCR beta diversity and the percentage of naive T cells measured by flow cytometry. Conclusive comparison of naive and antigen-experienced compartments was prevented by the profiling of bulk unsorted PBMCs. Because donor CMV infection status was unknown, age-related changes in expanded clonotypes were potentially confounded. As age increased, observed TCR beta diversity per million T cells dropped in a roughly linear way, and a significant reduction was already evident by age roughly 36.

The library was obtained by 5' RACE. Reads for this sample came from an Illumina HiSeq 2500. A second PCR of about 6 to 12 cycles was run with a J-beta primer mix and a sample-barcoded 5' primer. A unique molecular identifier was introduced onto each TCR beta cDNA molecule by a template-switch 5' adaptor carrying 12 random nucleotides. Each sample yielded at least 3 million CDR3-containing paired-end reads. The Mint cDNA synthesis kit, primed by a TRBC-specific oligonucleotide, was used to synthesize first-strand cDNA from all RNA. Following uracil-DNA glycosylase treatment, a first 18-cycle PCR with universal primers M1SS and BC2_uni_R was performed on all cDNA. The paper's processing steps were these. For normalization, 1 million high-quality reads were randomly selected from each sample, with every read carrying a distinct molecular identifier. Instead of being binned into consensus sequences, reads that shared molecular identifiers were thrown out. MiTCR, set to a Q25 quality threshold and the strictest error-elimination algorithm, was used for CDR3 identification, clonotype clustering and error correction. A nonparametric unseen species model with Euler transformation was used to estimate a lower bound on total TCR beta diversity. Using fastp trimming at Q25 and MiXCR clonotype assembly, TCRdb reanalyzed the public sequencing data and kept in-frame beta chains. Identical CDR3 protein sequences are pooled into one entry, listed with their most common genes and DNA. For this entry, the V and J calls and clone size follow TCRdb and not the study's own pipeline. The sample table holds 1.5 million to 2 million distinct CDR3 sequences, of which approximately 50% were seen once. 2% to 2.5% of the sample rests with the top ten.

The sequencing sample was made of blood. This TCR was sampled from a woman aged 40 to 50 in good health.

The nucleotides are TGTGCCAGCAGTTTATCGGAGGGCTATGGCTACACCTTC. Its product reads: CASSLSEGYGYTF. The rearranged chain carries TRBV27 and TRBJ1-2; the D gene identity is not certain. Based on the germline V gene (reference sequence), the CDR1 and CDR2 sequences are MNHEY and SMNVEV. V drops 0 bases and J drops 4 bases, leaving 6 bases in between. Measured from the cysteine to the phenylalanine, the CDR3 is 13 residues long. Here the CDR3 DNA is all that survives: 39 bases in frame from base 1.